This TCR beta chain was retrieved from a study of CD8 T cells in Susac syndrome. Study-wide findings and caveats: The study recognized that the number of individuals in its TCR sequencing and HLA analysis was relatively small.

In the case of this clonotype: The antigen remains undetermined.

The J segment lost 4 bases and the V segment lost 0 bases, leaving 9 bases of the junction unmatched. The CDR3 is made up of 17 amino acids. The germline CDR1 and CDR2 sequences are SGHVS and FNYEAQ. The RNA input was about 0.5 to 1 ug, and it was reverse transcribed with random hexamers. Across 54 Vbeta and 13 Jbeta, immunoSEQ multiplex PCR amplified TCR beta CDR3. TCRdb redid the calling of the immunoSEQ multiplex PCR reads with MiXCR, one entry per CDR3 protein. This sample has 250,000 or so distinct CDR3 sequences; just under 95% occur once, and the top ten carry 0.065% to 0.08%. This rearrangement joins TRBV7-6 to TRBJ2-3, with TRBD2 matching over 8 bases. Sequenced sample: CD4+ T cells from PBMCs. The TCR originated in a human donor with multiple sclerosis. CDR3 coding DNA: TGTGCCAGCAGCTTAGCGTATCGGCGGGGGGCGGCAGATACGCAGTATTTT. It yields the protein CASSLAYRRGAADTQYF.